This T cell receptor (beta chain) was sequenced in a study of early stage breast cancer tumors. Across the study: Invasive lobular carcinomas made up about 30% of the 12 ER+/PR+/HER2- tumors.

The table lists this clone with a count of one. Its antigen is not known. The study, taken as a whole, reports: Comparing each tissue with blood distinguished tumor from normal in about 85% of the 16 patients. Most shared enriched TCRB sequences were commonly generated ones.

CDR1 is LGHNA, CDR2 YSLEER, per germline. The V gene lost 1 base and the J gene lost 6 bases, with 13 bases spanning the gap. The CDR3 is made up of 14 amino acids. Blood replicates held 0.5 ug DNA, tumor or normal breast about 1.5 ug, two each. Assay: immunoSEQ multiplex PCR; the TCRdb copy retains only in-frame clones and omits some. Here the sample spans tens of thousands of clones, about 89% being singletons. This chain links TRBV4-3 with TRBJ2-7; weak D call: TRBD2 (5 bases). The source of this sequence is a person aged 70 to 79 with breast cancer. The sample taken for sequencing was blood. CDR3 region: CASSQATGYGEQYF. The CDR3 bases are TGCGCCAGCAGCCAAGCAACGGGGTATGGCGAGCAGTACTTC.